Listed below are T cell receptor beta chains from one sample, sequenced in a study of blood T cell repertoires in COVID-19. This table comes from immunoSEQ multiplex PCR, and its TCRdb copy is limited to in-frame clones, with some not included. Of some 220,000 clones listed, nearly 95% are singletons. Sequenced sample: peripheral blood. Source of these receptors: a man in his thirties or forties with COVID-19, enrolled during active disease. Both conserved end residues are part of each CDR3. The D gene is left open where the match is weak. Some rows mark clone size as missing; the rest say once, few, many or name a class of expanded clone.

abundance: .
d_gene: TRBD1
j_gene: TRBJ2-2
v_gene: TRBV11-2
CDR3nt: TGTGCCAGCAGCTTAGATCGGACAGGGAACACCGGGGAGCTGTTTTTT
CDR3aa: CASSLDRTGNTGELFF

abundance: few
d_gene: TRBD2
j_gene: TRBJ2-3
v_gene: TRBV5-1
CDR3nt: TGCGCCAGCAGCTTGGGTGGGCTAGCGGGGCCGCAGTATTTT
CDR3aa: CASSLGGLAGPQYF

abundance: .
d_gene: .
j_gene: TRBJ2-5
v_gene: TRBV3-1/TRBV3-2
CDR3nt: TGTGCCAGCAGCCCGACCCAGGGGCCCGAGACCCAGTACTTC
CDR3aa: CASSPTQGPETQYF

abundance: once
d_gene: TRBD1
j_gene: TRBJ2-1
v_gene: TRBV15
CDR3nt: TGTGCCACCAGCAGACAGGACAGGGGCAATGAGCAGTTCTTC
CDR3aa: CATSRQDRGNEQFF

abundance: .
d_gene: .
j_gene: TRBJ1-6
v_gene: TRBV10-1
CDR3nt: TGCGCCAGCAGTGAAACAGTCGGTAATTCACCCCTCCACTTT
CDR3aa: CASSETVGNSPLHF

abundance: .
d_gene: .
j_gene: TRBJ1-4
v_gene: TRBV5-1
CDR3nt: TGCGCCAGCAGCTTGAGTACAGGAACTAATGAAAAACTGTTTTTT
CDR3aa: CASSLSTGTNEKLFF

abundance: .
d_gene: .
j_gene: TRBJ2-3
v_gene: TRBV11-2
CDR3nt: TGTGCCAGCAGCCACCTCGGGGGGCTAGCGGTCCCAGATACGCAGTATTTT
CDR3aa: CASSHLGGLAVPDTQYF

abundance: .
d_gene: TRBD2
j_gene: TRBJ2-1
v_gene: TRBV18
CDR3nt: TGTGCCAGCTCACCACCGGATGCTAGCGGGGGGTATGAGCAGTTCTTC
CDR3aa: CASSPPDASGGYEQFF

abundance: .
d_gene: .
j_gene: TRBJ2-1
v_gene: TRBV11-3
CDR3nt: TGTGCCAGCAGCTCCCGGTACGGTGAGCAGTTCTTC
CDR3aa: CASSSRYGEQFF

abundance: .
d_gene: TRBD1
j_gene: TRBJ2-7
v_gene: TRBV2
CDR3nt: TGTGCCAGCACTACAGGGGTAGAGATATACGAGCAGTACTTC
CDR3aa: CASTTGVEIYEQYF

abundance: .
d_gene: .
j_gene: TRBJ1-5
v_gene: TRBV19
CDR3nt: TGTGCCAGTAGTGCAGAAAGCAATCAGCCCCAGCATTTT
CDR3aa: CASSAESNQPQHF

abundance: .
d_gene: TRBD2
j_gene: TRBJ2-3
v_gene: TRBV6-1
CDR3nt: TGTGCCAGCAGTGAACTAGCGGGGGGCTTCACAGATACGCAGTATTTT
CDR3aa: CASSELAGGFTDTQYF

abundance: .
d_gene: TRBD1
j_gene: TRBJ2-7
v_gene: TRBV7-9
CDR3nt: TGTGCCAGCAGCTTGACAGGGTTCTGGGAGCAGTACTTC
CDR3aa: CASSLTGFWEQYF

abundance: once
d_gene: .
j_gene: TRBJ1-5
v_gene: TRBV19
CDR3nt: TGTGCCAGTAGTATCCGCGGGGGCAGCAGGAGGCTCAGCAATCAGCCCCAGCATTTT
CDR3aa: CASSIRGGSRRLSNQPQHF

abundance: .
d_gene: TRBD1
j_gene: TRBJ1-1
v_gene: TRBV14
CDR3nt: TGTGCCAGCAGCCAAACCACAGGGGGTGCTTTCTTT
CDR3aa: CASSQTTGGAFF

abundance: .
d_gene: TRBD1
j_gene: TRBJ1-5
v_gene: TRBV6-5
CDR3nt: TGTGCCAGCAGAGGGGACAGGGGTCCCAATCAGCCCCAGCATTTT
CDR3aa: CASRGDRGPNQPQHF

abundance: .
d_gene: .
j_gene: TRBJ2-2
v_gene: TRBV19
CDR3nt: TGTGCCAGTACTCAGGCAGGAGGAGTTTTGACCGGGGAGCTGTTTTTT
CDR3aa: CASTQAGGVLTGELFF

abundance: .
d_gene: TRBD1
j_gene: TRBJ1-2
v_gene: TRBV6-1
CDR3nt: TGTGCCAGCAGTGAAACGAGGGGGCGAAGCTATGGCTACACCTTC
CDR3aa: CASSETRGRSYGYTF

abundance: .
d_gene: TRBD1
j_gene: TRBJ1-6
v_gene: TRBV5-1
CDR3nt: TGCGCCAGCAGCTTGGACAGGGGCAGTTCACCCCTCCACTTT
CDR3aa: CASSLDRGSSPLHF

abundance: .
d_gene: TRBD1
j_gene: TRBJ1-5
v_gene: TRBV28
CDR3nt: TGTGCCAGCAGTCTCAGGGGGCGAAATCAGCCCCAGCATTTT
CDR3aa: CASSLRGRNQPQHF

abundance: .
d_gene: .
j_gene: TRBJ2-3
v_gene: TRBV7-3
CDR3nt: TGTGCCAGCAGCTCTGCGGCCTTAGTAGATACGCAGTATTTT
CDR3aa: CASSSAALVDTQYF

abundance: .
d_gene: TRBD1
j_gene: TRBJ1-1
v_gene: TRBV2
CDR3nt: TGTGCCAGCGCTCCAGGGGGGATGAACACTGAAGCTTTCTTT
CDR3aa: CASAPGGMNTEAFF

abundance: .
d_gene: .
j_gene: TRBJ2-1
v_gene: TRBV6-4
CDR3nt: TGTGCCAGCAGTGACATGGCCAGTAACAATGAGCAGTTCTTC
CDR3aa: CASSDMASNNEQFF

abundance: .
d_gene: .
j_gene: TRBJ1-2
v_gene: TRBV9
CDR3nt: TGTGCCAGCAGCGTAGGAGGGCACGGCTACACCTTC
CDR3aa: CASSVGGHGYTF

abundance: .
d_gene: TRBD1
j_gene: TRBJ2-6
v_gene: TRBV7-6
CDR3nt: TGTGCCAGCAGCTTAGTGGGACAGCACAACTCTGGGGCCAACGTCCTGACTTTC
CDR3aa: CASSLVGQHNSGANVLTF

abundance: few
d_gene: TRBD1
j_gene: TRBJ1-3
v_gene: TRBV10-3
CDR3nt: TGTGCCATCACCAGGGGGGCGGGAAACACCATATATTTT
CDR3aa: CAITRGAGNTIYF

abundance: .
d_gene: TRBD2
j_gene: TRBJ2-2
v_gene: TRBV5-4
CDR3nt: TGTGCCAGCAGCTTTGGCGGGGGGCGGGGGAAGGAGCTGTTTTTT
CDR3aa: CASSFGGGRGKELFF

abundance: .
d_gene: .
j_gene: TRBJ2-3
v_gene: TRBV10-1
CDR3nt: TGCGCCAGCAGTGCGGGCACAGATACGCAGTATTTT
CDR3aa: CASSAGTDTQYF

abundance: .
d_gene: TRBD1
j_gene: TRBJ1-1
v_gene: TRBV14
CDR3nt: TGTGCCAGCAGCCAGAAGGGGGCCGGAAGTTCCCTTAACACTGAAGCTTTCTTT
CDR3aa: CASSQKGAGSSLNTEAFF

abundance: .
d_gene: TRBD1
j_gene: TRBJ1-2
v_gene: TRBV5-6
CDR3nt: TGTGCCAGCAGCTTGGTACCGGGACAGGTTTACGGCTACACCTTC
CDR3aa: CASSLVPGQVYGYTF

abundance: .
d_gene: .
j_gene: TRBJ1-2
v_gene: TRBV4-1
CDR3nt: TGCGCCAGCAGCCAAGCGGAGGGACCGGGATATGGCTACACCTTC
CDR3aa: CASSQAEGPGYGYTF

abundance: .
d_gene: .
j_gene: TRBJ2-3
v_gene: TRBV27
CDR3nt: TGTGCCAGCTATCCAGGCGGCAGGGAGGCAGATACGCAGTATTTT
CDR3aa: CASYPGGREADTQYF